These T cell receptor beta chains were read from a single sample in a study of blood T cells in healthy people across ages. TCRdb reanalysed the 5' RACE reads using MiXCR and keeps one entry per CDR3 protein. The sample includes 800,000 to 950,000 distinct CDR3 sequences, roughly 29% seen only once; the top ten take roughly 10%. This sample was shared with a second study, whose subject was T cells of mothers and their children.

The sequencing input was blood. These receptor sequences come from a woman in her thirties or forties in good health. The CDR3 runs from the conserved cysteine through the conserved F or W. The D gene is left open where the match is weak. The size of a clone is reported for some rows only, either as once, few or many, or as a class for expanded clones.

d_call: TRBD1
j_call: TRBJ1-1
clone_size: .
v_call: TRBV20-1
cdr3_nt: TGCAGTGCTATTCTACAGGGGAAGATGAACACTGAAGCTTTCTTT
cdr3_aa: CSAILQGKMNTEAFF

d_call: .
j_call: TRBJ2-7
clone_size: once
v_call: TRBV30
cdr3_nt: TGTGCCTACAGACAGGTAACCTCCTACGAGCAGTACTTC
cdr3_aa: CAYRQVTSYEQYF

d_call: .
j_call: TRBJ2-4
clone_size: many
v_call: TRBV12-3/TRBV12-4
cdr3_nt: TGTGCCAGCAGTCCCGTCGGGGGAAGCAAAAACATTCAGTACTTC
cdr3_aa: CASSPVGGSKNIQYF

d_call: .
j_call: TRBJ2-3
clone_size: few
v_call: TRBV5-8
cdr3_nt: TGTGCCAGCAGCTTGGATGTGGCGACGGGCACAGATACGCAGTATTTT
cdr3_aa: CASSLDVATGTDTQYF

d_call: .
j_call: TRBJ2-7
clone_size: .
v_call: TRBV7-2
cdr3_nt: TGTGCCAGCAGCGTGTGGGCCGAGCAGTACTTC
cdr3_aa: CASSVWAEQYF

d_call: .
j_call: TRBJ1-4
clone_size: few
v_call: TRBV12-3/TRBV12-4
cdr3_nt: TGTGCCAGCAGGCGGGCCCACAAGGATAATGAAAAACTGTTTTTT
cdr3_aa: CASRRAHKDNEKLFF

d_call: .
j_call: TRBJ1-6
clone_size: .
v_call: TRBV4-3
cdr3_nt: TGCGCCAGCAGCCAAGCCCGTGGGGGGTTCAACGGGGATTCACCCCTCCACTTT
cdr3_aa: CASSQARGGFNGDSPLHF

d_call: .
j_call: TRBJ2-4
clone_size: .
v_call: TRBV4-2
cdr3_nt: TGTGCCAGCAGCCCAAGCACTGGAGAAAACAATGAGCAGTACTTC
cdr3_aa: CASSPSTGENNEQYF

d_call: .
j_call: TRBJ1-1
clone_size: .
v_call: TRBV6-1
cdr3_nt: TGTGCCAGCAGCCTTAAACCCCAGACTGAAGCTTTCTTT
cdr3_aa: CASSLKPQTEAFF

d_call: .
j_call: TRBJ2-1
clone_size: few
v_call: TRBV14
cdr3_nt: TGTGCCAGCCTGCCCCCACAGGGCGGTGAGCAGTTCTTC
cdr3_aa: CASLPPQGGEQFF

d_call: TRBD1
j_call: TRBJ2-7
clone_size: few
v_call: TRBV10-3
cdr3_nt: TGTGCCATCAGTGAGCCGGGGGACAGGGGCTACGAGCAGTACTTC
cdr3_aa: CAISEPGDRGYEQYF

d_call: .
j_call: TRBJ2-7
clone_size: .
v_call: TRBV18
cdr3_nt: TGTGCCAGCTCATCACCGACGAAGGGCACCTACGAGCAGTACTTC
cdr3_aa: CASSSPTKGTYEQYF

d_call: .
j_call: TRBJ1-1
clone_size: few
v_call: TRBV5-6
cdr3_nt: TGTGCCAGCAGCACCGGGCCCAAACAGGCCTATACTGAAGCTTTCTTT
cdr3_aa: CASSTGPKQAYTEAFF

d_call: .
j_call: TRBJ1-1
clone_size: .
v_call: TRBV5-5
cdr3_nt: TGTGCCAGCAGCTTGAACCTCGGGAGGACTGAAGCTTTCTTT
cdr3_aa: CASSLNLGRTEAFF

d_call: .
j_call: TRBJ1-1
clone_size: .
v_call: TRBV5-1
cdr3_nt: TGCGCCAGCAGCTTGTCAGGGGACTCTTCGGCTTTCTTT
cdr3_aa: CASSLSGDSSAFF

d_call: .
j_call: TRBJ2-5
clone_size: few
v_call: TRBV29-1
cdr3_nt: TGCAGCGGGGAGGTAGGAGAGACCCAGTACTTC
cdr3_aa: CSGEVGETQYF

d_call: TRBD2
j_call: TRBJ2-3
clone_size: .
v_call: TRBV20-1
cdr3_nt: TGCAGTGCTAGTACAAGCGGGAGCAGCACAGATACGCAGTATTTT
cdr3_aa: CSASTSGSSTDTQYF

d_call: TRBD1
j_call: TRBJ2-7
clone_size: few
v_call: TRBV28
cdr3_nt: TGTGCCAGCAGTATCGCCGGGACAGGGAAGTACGAGCAGTACTTC
cdr3_aa: CASSIAGTGKYEQYF

d_call: .
j_call: TRBJ2-6
clone_size: .
v_call: TRBV5-5
cdr3_nt: TGTGCCAGCAGCCGCGACTTGGCTGGGGCCAACGTCCTGACTTTC
cdr3_aa: CASSRDLAGANVLTF

d_call: .
j_call: TRBJ2-7
clone_size: .
v_call: TRBV12-3/TRBV12-4
cdr3_nt: TGTGCCAGCAGTTTACAGACCTCCAGCGAGCAGTACTTC
cdr3_aa: CASSLQTSSEQYF

d_call: TRBD2
j_call: TRBJ2-7
clone_size: .
v_call: TRBV3-1
cdr3_nt: TGTGCCAGCTCACTAGCGGGGCTCTGCGAGCAGTACTTC
cdr3_aa: CASSLAGLCEQYF

d_call: TRBD2
j_call: TRBJ2-1
clone_size: .
v_call: TRBV15
cdr3_nt: TGTGCCACCAGCAGAAGTAGCGGGGGGGCGGGCTACAATGAGCAGTTCTTC
cdr3_aa: CATSRSSGGAGYNEQFF

d_call: .
j_call: TRBJ2-5
clone_size: many
v_call: TRBV18
cdr3_nt: TGTGCCAGCTCACCACCGTCGCGCGGGGGCCGGTTTGGGACCCAGTACTTC
cdr3_aa: CASSPPSRGGRFGTQYF

d_call: .
j_call: TRBJ2-1
clone_size: once
v_call: TRBV6-4
cdr3_nt: TGTGCCAGCAGTGAGACTTGGCGTAGCTCCTACAGTGAGCAGTTCTTC
cdr3_aa: CASSETWRSSYSEQFF

d_call: .
j_call: TRBJ2-5
clone_size: few
v_call: TRBV7-2
cdr3_nt: TGTGCCAGCAGCCTGAACGGTTTGGAGCAGTACTTC
cdr3_aa: CASSLNGLEQYF

d_call: TRBD1
j_call: TRBJ1-1
clone_size: few
v_call: TRBV29-1
cdr3_nt: TGCAGCGTTGAAGAAGACAGGGGGACGGGCACTGAAGCTTTCTTT
cdr3_aa: CSVEEDRGTGTEAFF

d_call: TRBD1
j_call: TRBJ1-1
clone_size: few
v_call: TRBV28
cdr3_nt: TGTGCCAGCAGCGTCTTGGACAGGGGAAGAGCTGAAGCTTTCTTT
cdr3_aa: CASSVLDRGRAEAFF

d_call: .
j_call: TRBJ2-1
clone_size: many
v_call: TRBV7-8
cdr3_nt: TGTGCCAGCAGCTTAGGATATCAGGGCGTCAGAGGCCACAATGAGCAGTTCTTC
cdr3_aa: CASSLGYQGVRGHNEQFF

d_call: .
j_call: TRBJ1-5
clone_size: few
v_call: TRBV12-3/TRBV12-4
cdr3_nt: TGTGCCAGCAGTTTAGGTACAGCAGTAGTCAATCAGCCCCAGCATTTT
cdr3_aa: CASSLGTAVVNQPQHF

d_call: TRBD1
j_call: TRBJ1-4
clone_size: .
v_call: TRBV2
cdr3_nt: TGTGCCAGCAGTAGAACAGGGGGAATTCGGGAAAAACTGTTTTTT
cdr3_aa: CASSRTGGIREKLFF

d_call: .
j_call: TRBJ1-1
clone_size: .
v_call: TRBV19
cdr3_nt: TGTGCCAGTAGTATAGATCGAGGGGTAGGACTGAACACTGAAGCTTTCTTT
cdr3_aa: CASSIDRGVGLNTEAFF

d_call: TRBD1
j_call: TRBJ2-7
clone_size: once
v_call: TRBV12-3/TRBV12-4
cdr3_nt: TGTGCCAGCAGTACCGGGGACAGGGGTTGGTACGAGCAGTACTTC
cdr3_aa: CASSTGDRGWYEQYF

d_call: TRBD1
j_call: TRBJ1-1
clone_size: .
v_call: TRBV7-2
cdr3_nt: TGTGCCAGCAGCCGGGACAGGAGCAACACTGAAGCTTTCTTT
cdr3_aa: CASSRDRSNTEAFF

d_call: .
j_call: TRBJ1-1
clone_size: many
v_call: TRBV20-1
cdr3_nt: TGCAGTGCTAGAGATCCGGGGATGGAGGCTGAAGCTTTCTTT
cdr3_aa: CSARDPGMEAEAFF

d_call: TRBD2
j_call: TRBJ2-7
clone_size: many
v_call: TRBV29-1
cdr3_nt: TGCAGCGTTGATGGCGGGGGAAGCGGCAGCTCCTACGAGCAGTACTTC
cdr3_aa: CSVDGGGSGSSYEQYF

d_call: TRBD2
j_call: TRBJ2-1
clone_size: few
v_call: TRBV7-2
cdr3_nt: TGTGCCAGCAGCTTAGGGGCTAGCGGGGGTTACAATGAGCAGTTCTTC
cdr3_aa: CASSLGASGGYNEQFF

d_call: .
j_call: TRBJ2-2
clone_size: .
v_call: TRBV5-6
cdr3_nt: TGTGCCAGCAGCCTCCCAGGGTTGATTTGGAACACCGGGGAGCTGTTTTTT
cdr3_aa: CASSLPGLIWNTGELFF

d_call: .
j_call: TRBJ2-3
clone_size: .
v_call: TRBV4-1
cdr3_nt: TGCGCCAGCAGCCCTAATATGTGGACTAGCACAGATACGCAGTATTTT
cdr3_aa: CASSPNMWTSTDTQYF

d_call: .
j_call: TRBJ2-1
clone_size: many
v_call: TRBV7-6
cdr3_nt: TGTGCCAGCAGCTTAGGGTCCCTGGGGCAGGGCCAGTTCTTC
cdr3_aa: CASSLGSLGQGQFF

d_call: TRBD1
j_call: TRBJ2-3
clone_size: few
v_call: TRBV6-2/TRBV6-3
cdr3_nt: TGTGCCAGCAGCCTGGGACAGAGCAGCACAGATACGCAGTATTTT
cdr3_aa: CASSLGQSSTDTQYF

d_call: .
j_call: TRBJ2-7
clone_size: few
v_call: TRBV4-3
cdr3_nt: TGCGCCAGCAGCCAAGGGTGGGGGCCAGAGCAGTACTTC
cdr3_aa: CASSQGWGPEQYF

d_call: TRBD1
j_call: TRBJ1-5
clone_size: many
v_call: TRBV12-3/TRBV12-4
cdr3_nt: TGTGCCAGCAGTAGTGGCAGGGGGCAAAGTCAGCCCCAGCATTTT
cdr3_aa: CASSSGRGQSQPQHF

d_call: .
j_call: TRBJ2-3
clone_size: many
v_call: TRBV19
cdr3_nt: TGTGCCAGTAGAACGGCGGGCACAGATACGCAGTATTTT
cdr3_aa: CASRTAGTDTQYF

d_call: .
j_call: TRBJ1-6
clone_size: .
v_call: TRBV6-4
cdr3_nt: TGTGCCAGCAGTGACACAAATAATTCACCCCTCCACTTT
cdr3_aa: CASSDTNNSPLHF

d_call: .
j_call: TRBJ2-7
clone_size: .
v_call: TRBV30
cdr3_nt: TGTGCCTGGAGTCCGTCGGGCCCCTACGAGCAGTACTTC
cdr3_aa: CAWSPSGPYEQYF

d_call: TRBD1
j_call: TRBJ1-5
clone_size: few
v_call: TRBV4-1
cdr3_nt: TGCGCCAGCAGCCAAGCGACAGGGGGCAATCAGCCCCAGCATTTT
cdr3_aa: CASSQATGGNQPQHF

d_call: .
j_call: TRBJ1-2
clone_size: many
v_call: TRBV7-2
cdr3_nt: TGTGCCAGCAGCTTATACGACAGTCCCTATGGCTACACCTTC
cdr3_aa: CASSLYDSPYGYTF

d_call: TRBD1
j_call: TRBJ1-1
clone_size: .
v_call: TRBV7-8
cdr3_nt: TGTGCCAGCAGCCGGACAGGGATAACTGAAGCTTTCTTT
cdr3_aa: CASSRTGITEAFF

d_call: TRBD1
j_call: TRBJ2-4
clone_size: once
v_call: TRBV7-2
cdr3_nt: TGTGCCAGCAGCCCCCTGGGACAGGGCCCTGACATTCAGTACTTC
cdr3_aa: CASSPLGQGPDIQYF

d_call: TRBD1
j_call: TRBJ2-7
clone_size: many
v_call: TRBV29-1
cdr3_nt: TGCAGCGCAGGGGGCAGGTCCTACGAGCAGTACTTC
cdr3_aa: CSAGGRSYEQYF

d_call: .
j_call: TRBJ2-1
clone_size: many
v_call: TRBV27
cdr3_nt: TGTGCCAGCAGTACTAGTCGGGGATCAAGGAATGAGCAGTTCTTC
cdr3_aa: CASSTSRGSRNEQFF

d_call: .
j_call: TRBJ2-5
clone_size: few
v_call: TRBV11-2
cdr3_nt: TGTGCCAGCAGCTTCGTAAGGGGGGGCGGTCCAGAGACCCAGTACTTC
cdr3_aa: CASSFVRGGGPETQYF

d_call: .
j_call: TRBJ1-1
clone_size: few
v_call: TRBV27
cdr3_nt: TGTGCCAGCAGTTTATTAATGAGGGGTGAAGCTTTCTTT
cdr3_aa: CASSLLMRGEAFF

d_call: .
j_call: TRBJ1-4
clone_size: .
v_call: TRBV7-2
cdr3_nt: TGTGCCAGCAGCTTAGAAAGAGGAACAACTAATGAAAAACTGTTTTTT
cdr3_aa: CASSLERGTTNEKLFF

d_call: .
j_call: TRBJ2-2
clone_size: few
v_call: TRBV12-3/TRBV12-4
cdr3_nt: TGTGCCAGCCGCAGGGTGGCCGGGGAGCTGTTTTTT
cdr3_aa: CASRRVAGELFF